The clone carrying this T cell receptor (beta chain) was detected a few times. Antigen unknown. This sample is part of a study of T cell responses to AZD1222 COVID-19 vaccine. Findings and limits, study-wide: Spike-specific TCR repertoires showed rising breadth and depth after two AZD1222 doses. Possibly, clonal diversity was underestimated; donors were largely white British and included more females.

The germline V gene has CDR1 SQVTM and CDR2 ANQGSEA. The CDR3 consists of 14 residues. The ends were cut back, 3 bases at V and 5 bases at J, with 16 bases in the middle. The method was immunoSEQ multiplex PCR; TCRdb's version includes in-frame clones alone and lacks a portion of them. Of around 110,000 clones listed, approximately 90% are singletons. The receptor was derived from an adult in good health. The material was peripheral blood, obtained on day 0 of AZD1222 vaccination. This rearrangement joins TRBV29-1 to TRBJ1-2; maybe TRBD1 (6 bases). The DNA of the CDR3 is TGCAGCGTTGATAGGGCGGACAGCTTATATGGCTACACCTTC. Protein sequence: CSVDRADSLYGYTF.